This T cell receptor (beta chain) stems from a study of CD8+CD57+ T cells in acquired aplastic anemia. General study results and limits: Fewer than 30 CD8+ CDR3 sequences were shared between patients and controls.

All sequencing subjects had displayed CD8+CD57+ cell expansion on flow cytometry. In germline, CDR1 is SNHLY, CDR2 FYNNEI. V was clipped by 6 bases and J by 8 bases, with 20 bases between them. The CDR3 has 15 amino acids. As concerns this clonotype: Antigen specificity is unknown.

Template material for TCR beta VDJ and CDR3 profiling consisted of genomic DNA. TCRdb itself ran the reads through MiXCR, one entry per CDR3 protein. The sample consists of 160,000 or so distinct CDR3 sequences, around 52% of them appearing once. The sequenced sample was sorted CD4+, CD8+, or CD8+CD57+ T cells (not recorded which) from PBMCs. V gene TRBV2 combines with J gene TRBJ2-1, with D possibly matching TRBD2 (6 bases). This sequence originates from a human donor with aplastic anemia. This chain's CDR3 is CASSERVWGEDEQFF. Here the CDR3 DNA reads TGTGCCAGCAGCGAGCGGGTGTGGGGTGAGGATGAGCAGTTCTTC.